This TCR beta chain was captured by sequencing in a study of blood T cells in healthy people across ages. A second PCR of about 7 to 12 cycles used a sample-barcoded 5' primer and a J-beta primer mix. TCRdb used MiXCR to reprocess the 5' RACE reads, holding one entry per CDR3 protein. This sample carries around 790,000 distinct CDR3 sequences, around 45% of them seen once, and the ten largest clones take under 20%. The sample holds a few counts of this clonotype. From germline, CDR1 is DFQATT and CDR2 SNEGSKA (reference sequence). The CDR3 has 20 amino acids. Losses at the gene ends were 2 bases for V and 0 bases for J; bases not matched to a gene: 15.

The rearrangement joins TRBV20-1 to TRBJ2-6; 8 bases agree with TRBD1. The clonotype was recovered from a man between 60 and 70 years old in good health. The specimen sequenced was blood. The CDR3 region is CSARPTGGQATSSGANVLTF. CDR3 nucleotides: TGCAGTGCTAGACCCACCGGGGGACAGGCGACAAGCTCTGGGGCCAACGTCCTGACTTTC.